This T cell receptor beta chain was obtained from a study of OX40 agonist ivuxolimab in advanced cancers. CDR1 is DFQATT, CDR2 SNEGSKA, per germline (reference sequence). The CDR3 has 11 residues. The assay was immunoSEQ multiplex PCR, and TCRdb's table has in-frame clones only and misses some. This sample yields fewer than 80,000 clones, of which roughly 76% are seen a single time; around 1.5% belongs to the top ten. The sequence was collected from an adult with an advanced solid tumor such as melanoma, head and neck, liver or kidney cancer. The specimen comprised CD4+ or CD8+ T cells sorted from blood, sampled in a trial of the OX40 agonist ivuxolimab. The chain links TRBV20-1 to TRBJ1-2; D is ambiguous. The CDR3 nucleotides read TGCAGCCCTACAAGGAACTATGGCTACACCTTC. Translation: CSPTRNYGYTF.